This T cell receptor (beta chain) was recovered during a study of blood T cell repertoires in COVID-19. As for the study in general: Both acute and convalescent COVID-19 samples were obtained from the United States, Italy and Spain.

This clone was detected only a few times. This CDR3 region has 14 residues. V dropped 7 bases and J dropped 0; count of bases not matched to a gene: 2. Germline assignment: CDR1 SNHLY and CDR2 FYNNEI. The protocol was immunoSEQ multiplex PCR, while the TCRdb copy is restricted to in-frame clones and leaves out a portion. The sample lists about 370,000 clones, 70% to 90% seen once, with 10% in the top ten. J is TRBJ2-2 and V is TRBV2, with TRBD1 matching 7 bases. Sequencing was performed on peripheral blood. The clonotype was recovered from a woman in her 30s with COVID-19, enrolled during active disease. The CDR3 nucleotides read TGTGCCAGCAAAGGGACAGCGAACACCGGGGAGCTGTTTTTT. Translation gives CASKGTANTGELFF.